Listed here are 10 T cell receptor beta chains from one sample, sequenced in a study of T cell responses to AZD1222 COVID-19 vaccine. The method was immunoSEQ multiplex PCR; TCRdb's version includes in-frame clones alone and lacks a portion of them. This repertoire shows approximately 150,000 clones, over 85% found once; its top ten account for 2.5% to 3%. The specimen was peripheral blood, collected on day 0 of AZD1222 vaccination. These receptor sequences come from an adult in good health.

Worth noting for this clone: Distinct nucleotide sequences in the sample also encode this CDR3. The CDR3: CAWRGSGNTIYF. CDR3 bases: TGTGCCTGGAGAGGTTCTGGAAACACCATATATTTT. The rearrangement joins TRBV30 to TRBJ1-3; D is unclear. V dropped 3 bases and J dropped 1 base, with 4 bases sitting between them. CDR3 length: 12 residues. Germline-derived CDR1 and CDR2 are GTSNPN and SVGIG (reference sequence).

The chain links TRBV25-1 to TRBJ1-1, with 7 bases that match TRBD1. Germline lookup yields CDR1 MGHDK and CDR2 SYGVNS. The CDR3 runs 15 residues. V shed 1 base, J shed 8 bases, and the junction held 10 bases outside the gene matches. DNA of the CDR3: TGTGCCAGCAGTGAATCGGGAGGATGGACAGGCGAAGCTTTCTTT. Translation: CASSESGGWTGEAFF. Full variable domain (remainder filled in from reference TRBV25-1 and TRBJ1-1): EADIYQTPRYLVIGTGKKITLECSQTMGHDKMYWYQQDPGMELHLIHYSYGVNSTEKGDLSSESTVSRIRTEHFPLTLESARPSHTSQYLCASSESGGWTGEAFFGQGTRLTVV.

In nucleotides, the CDR3 is TGTGCCACCAGCAGAGATCTTCTTACTGGCTACACCTTC. Translation gives CATSRDLLTGYTF. The chain recombines TRBV15 with TRBJ1-2; no clear D gene. V lost 0 bases, J lost 7 bases, and 9 bases lay in between. Germline CDR1 LNHNV, CDR2 YYDKDF (reference sequence). This CDR3 is 13 amino acids long.

V usage is TRBV3-1 (or the pseudogene TRBV3-2) and J usage is TRBJ1-1; D uncertain. With 6 bases removed from V and 0 bases from J, the gap between germline ends came to 14 bases. The CDR3 length is 15 residues. Germline V gene sequence: CDR1 LGHDT, CDR2 YNNKEL (reference sequence). The CDR3 region has the DNA TGTGCCAGCAGACCTGAGGGAAGCATGAACACTGAAGCTTTCTTT. Translation: CASRPEGSMNTEAFF.

This clone was seen a few times. The rearrangement links TRBV12-1 to TRBJ1-1; TRBD1 was called by the table and not checked on the DNA. TRBV12-1 represents a pseudogene. This CDR3 spans 13 amino acids. The CDR3 nucleotides read TGTGCCATTTCTCAACAGGGATACACTGAAGCTTTCTTT. Translation: CAISQQGYTEAFF.

This clone was found a few times. V and J are TRBV30 and TRBJ1-1; 9 positions agree with TRBD1. The CDR3 length is 15 residues. The ends lost 2 bases at V and 5 bases at J; junction bases unmatched: 9. Germline lookup yields CDR1 GTSNPN and CDR2 SVGIG (reference sequence). The chain's CDR3 is CAWSRRDRAGTEAFF. CDR3 bases: TGTGCCTGGAGTCGGAGGGACAGGGCGGGAACTGAAGCTTTCTTT. Supplemented by reference TRBV30 and TRBJ1-1, the full variable domain reads SQTIHQWPATLVQPVGSPLSLECTVEGTSNPNLYWYRQAAGRGLQLLFYSVGIGQISSEVPQNLSASRPQDRQFILSSKKLLLSDSGFYLCAWSRRDRAGTEAFFGQGTRLTVV.

This chain joins TRBV5-1 and TRBJ2-3; D gene unclear. Per germline, CDR1 SGHRS and CDR2 YFSETQ. Between the trimmed V and J ends, which lost 5 bases and 6 bases, there was a span of 13 bases. The CDR3 is made up of 13 amino acids. The CDR3 region is CASSPRAGDTQYF. The CDR3 region has the DNA TGCGCCAGCAGTCCAAGAGCCGGGGATACGCAGTATTTT.

The chain employs TRBV5-1 and TRBJ2-7; D gene unclear. Germline V gives CDR1 SGHRS, CDR2 YFSETQ. The length of the CDR3 is 12 residues. Trimming left V 4 bases short and J 12 bases short, with 17 bases between. CDR3 nucleotide sequence: TGCGCCAGCAGCCCCAGGAACGCTACTCGGTACTTC. Translating gives CASSPRNATRYF.

The rearrangement links TRBV20-1 to TRBJ2-1; the match to TRBD2 covers 7 bases. The CDR3 is 13 residues long. Germline assignment: CDR1 DFQATT and CDR2 SNEGSKA (reference sequence). The J segment lost 7 bases and the V segment lost 3 bases, leaving 6 bases of the junction unmatched. The CDR3, as DNA: TGCAGTGCTAGTGCGGGAGTGGCAAATGAGCAGTTCTTC. It yields the protein CSASAGVANEQFF.

The table lists this clone with a count of one. This sequence joins TRBV6-5 and TRBJ1-2, with a possible D match to TRBD1 (5 bases). The CDR3 extends over 13 amino acids. From germline, CDR1 is MNHEY and CDR2 SVGAGI. Trimming stripped 4 bases from V and 5 bases from J, with 11 bases between. This CDR3 reads CASSSGSRYGYTF. The CDR3 region has the DNA TGTGCCAGCAGTTCAGGGTCTCGGTATGGCTACACCTTC.